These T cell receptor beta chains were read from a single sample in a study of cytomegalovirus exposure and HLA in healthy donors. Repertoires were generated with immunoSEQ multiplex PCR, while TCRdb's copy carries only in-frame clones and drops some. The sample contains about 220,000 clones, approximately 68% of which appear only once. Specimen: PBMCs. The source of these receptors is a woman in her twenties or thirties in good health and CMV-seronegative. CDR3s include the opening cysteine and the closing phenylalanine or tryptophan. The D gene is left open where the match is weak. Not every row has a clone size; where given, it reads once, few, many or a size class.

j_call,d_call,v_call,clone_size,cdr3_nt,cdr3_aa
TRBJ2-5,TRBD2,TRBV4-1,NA,TGCGCCAGCAGCCAAGATAGGGGTAGTAGCGGGAAAGAGACCCAGTACTTC,CASSQDRGSSGKETQYF
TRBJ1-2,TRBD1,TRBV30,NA,TGTGCCTGGAGTCCGCCACAGGGGGGAAACTATGGCTACACCTTC,CAWSPPQGGNYGYTF
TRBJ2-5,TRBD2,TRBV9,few,TGTGCCAGCAGCGACGGGACTAGCGGGGGGGCGTCGGAGACCCAGTACTTC,CASSDGTSGGASETQYF
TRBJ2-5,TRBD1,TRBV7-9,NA,TGTTCCAGCAGCTCCGGGACAGGCAAAACGGAGACCCAGTACTTC,CSSSSGTGKTETQYF
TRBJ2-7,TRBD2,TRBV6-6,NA,TGTGCCAGCAGTTACTCTCCTAGCGGTAGCTCCTACGAGCAGTACTTC,CASSYSPSGSSYEQYF
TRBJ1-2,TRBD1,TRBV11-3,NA,TGTGCCAGCAGCTTTTCCGGGACAGGGAGTCCTGGCTACACCTTC,CASSFSGTGSPGYTF
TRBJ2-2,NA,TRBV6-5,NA,TGTGCCAGCAGTTACTCTCAGAACACCGGGGAGCTGTTTTTT,CASSYSQNTGELFF
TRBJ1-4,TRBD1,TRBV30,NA,TGTGCCGGGAGTCCCCCGGGTAGGGGGCTTAATGAAAAACTGTTTTTT,CAGSPPGRGLNEKLFF
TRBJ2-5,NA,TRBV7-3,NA,TGTGCCAGCAGCTTAGGGGAGATGGAGACCCAGTACTTC,CASSLGEMETQYF
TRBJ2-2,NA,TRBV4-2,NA,TGTGCCAGCAGCCAAGGGCTGGCGAACACCGGGGAGCTGTTTTTT,CASSQGLANTGELFF
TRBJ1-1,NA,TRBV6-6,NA,TGTGCCACCACCCGGGGCACTGAAGCTTTCTTT,CATTRGTEAFF
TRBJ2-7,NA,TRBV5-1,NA,TGCGCCAGCAGCCCATCGGGCAGGGGAAAGGGTGAGCAGTACTTC,CASSPSGRGKGEQYF
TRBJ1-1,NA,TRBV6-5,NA,TGTGCCAGCAGCCTTGGGGGCCGGGCGAACACTGAAGCTTTCTTT,CASSLGGRANTEAFF
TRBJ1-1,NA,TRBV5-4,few,TGTGCCAGCAGATGGGGGGACGACACTGAAGCTTTCTTT,CASRWGDDTEAFF
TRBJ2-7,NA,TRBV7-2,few,TGTGCCAGCAGCTTAGAGGCGGGGAGTTCCTACGAGCAGTACTTC,CASSLEAGSSYEQYF
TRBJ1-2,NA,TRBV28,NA,TGTGCCAGCAGTTTTCTGACTCCAGGGGACTATGGCTACACCTTC,CASSFLTPGDYGYTF
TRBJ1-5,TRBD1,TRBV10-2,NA,TGCGCCAGCAGTTCTAGGGGAGAGGGGGCATATGGTCAGCCCCAGCATTTT,CASSSRGEGAYGQPQHF
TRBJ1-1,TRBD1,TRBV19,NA,TGTGCCAGTAGTACCTCGGGACAGGGCAACACTGAAGCTTTCTTT,CASSTSGQGNTEAFF
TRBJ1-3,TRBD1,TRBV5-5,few,TGTGCCAGCAGCCGGACAGGGGATGGAAACACCATATATTTT,CASSRTGDGNTIYF
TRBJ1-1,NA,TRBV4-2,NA,TGTGCCAGCAGTCCACAGGGTGGTACTGAAGCTTTCTTT,CASSPQGGTEAFF
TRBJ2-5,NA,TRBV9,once,TGTGCCAGCAGCGGCTCGGGAGTCCAAGAGACCCAGTACTTC,CASSGSGVQETQYF
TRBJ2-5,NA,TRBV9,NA,TGTGCCAGCAGCATGCAGGGGAGAGAGACCCAGTACTTC,CASSMQGRETQYF
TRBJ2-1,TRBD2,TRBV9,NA,TGTGCCAGCAGCGTAAGGGGCCTAGCGGGAGCTTTCGGCGAGCAGTTCTTC,CASSVRGLAGAFGEQFF
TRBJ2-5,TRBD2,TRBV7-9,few,TGTGCCAGCAGCCAGAGCGGGGGGACCCCAGAGACCCAGTACTTC,CASSQSGGTPETQYF
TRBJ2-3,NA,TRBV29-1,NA,TGCAGCGCAACCCGGTCAGATACGCAGTATTTT,CSATRSDTQYF
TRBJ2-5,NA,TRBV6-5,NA,TGTGCCAGCACTCACGGGAGTATGGAGACCCAGTACTTC,CASTHGSMETQYF
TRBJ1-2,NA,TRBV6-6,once,TGTGCCAGCAGCCCGACAGACCCCTCGGTGATCGGCTACACCTTC,CASSPTDPSVIGYTF
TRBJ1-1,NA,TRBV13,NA,TGTGCCAGCAGCTTACAGACTATGAACACTGAAGCTTTCTTT,CASSLQTMNTEAFF
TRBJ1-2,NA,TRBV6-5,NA,TGTGCCAGCAGTCCCGGGTCCTATGGCTACACCTTC,CASSPGSYGYTF